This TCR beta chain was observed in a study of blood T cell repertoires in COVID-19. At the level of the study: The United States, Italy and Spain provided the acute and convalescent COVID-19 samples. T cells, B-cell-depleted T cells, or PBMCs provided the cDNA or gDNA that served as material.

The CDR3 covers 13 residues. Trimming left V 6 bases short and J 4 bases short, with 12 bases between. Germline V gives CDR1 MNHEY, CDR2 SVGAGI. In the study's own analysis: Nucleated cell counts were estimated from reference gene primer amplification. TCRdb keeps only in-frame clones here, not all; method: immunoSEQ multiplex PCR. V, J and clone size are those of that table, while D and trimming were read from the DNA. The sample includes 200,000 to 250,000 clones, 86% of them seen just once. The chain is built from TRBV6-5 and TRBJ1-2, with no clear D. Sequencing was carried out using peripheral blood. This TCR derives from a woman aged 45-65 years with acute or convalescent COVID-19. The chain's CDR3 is CASSRGSFYGYTF. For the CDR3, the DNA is TGTGCCAGCAGCCGAGGGTCCTTCTATGGCTACACCTTC.